The T cell receptor beta chain under discussion was sequenced for a study of PD-L1 blockade in urothelial cancer. Pretreatment and on-treatment blood mononuclear cell samples were taken, totaling between 1 and 8 time points per patient. Method: immunoSEQ multiplex PCR; TCRdb's copy keeps in-frame clones and lacks some. The sample consists of under 90,000 clones, 90% of them appearing once. Germline V gene data show CDR1 as MDHEN and CDR2 as SYDVKM. This CDR3 has 12 amino acids. Losses at the gene ends were 6 bases for V and 6 bases for J; bases not matched to a gene: 5. The sequence came from a man aged 55 to 69 with urothelial cancer. The sample was PBMCs, taken around atezolizumab (anti-PD-L1) treatment. This chain links TRBV28 with TRBJ2-7, with 7 positions matching TRBD2. DNA of the CDR3: TGTGCCAGCAGCCACGGGAGGTTCGAGCAGTACTTC. Translated, it gives CASSHGRFEQYF.